The 10 T cell receptor beta chains below come from one sample, sequenced in a study of T cells in localized non-small cell lung cancer (dated by TCRdb to the early 2020s). Library method: the immunoSEQ multiplex PCR assay. TCRdb took this table from immuneACCESS and kept in-frame rearrangements with V and J called. Such tables lack part of the clones; where checked against another copy, unresolved V genes explain under half of the gap, and the rest is unexplained. The sample contains approximately 11,000 clones, roughly four fifths of them found a single time. The ten largest clonotypes hold 20% of the sample. Sequences were derived from peripheral blood mononuclear cells, sampled before any cancer treatment. These receptors all come from a female donor older than 55 with stage II lung adenocarcinoma.

The rearrangement links TRBV2 to TRBJ1-2; 11 bases match TRBD1. Trimming removed 6 bases from V and 2 bases from J; junction bases left unmatched: 2. The CDR3 has 14 residues. CDR1 is SNHLY, CDR2 FYNNEI, per germline. CDR3 sequence (DNA): TGTGCCAGCAGGGGGGACAGGGGGAACTATGGCTACACCTTC. Its protein product is CASRGDRGNYGYTF.

This clone has only a few counts. CDR3 in DNA: TGTGCCAGTAGTAAAGGTCAGGGACAGGGACTAAATCAGCCCCAGCATTTT. It translates to CASSKGQGQGLNQPQHF. The chain recombines TRBV19 with TRBJ1-5, with TRBD1 matching 9 bases. Per germline, CDR1 LNHDA and CDR2 SQIVND (reference sequence). CDR3 length: 17 residues. Trimming removed 4 bases from V and 4 bases from J; junction bases left unmatched: 11.

The chain joins TRBV28 to TRBJ2-7, with TRBD2 matching over 9 bases. After removal of 0 bases from V and 0 bases from J, the junction contained 6 bases not matched to a gene. The CDR3 has 17 residues. Germline CDR1 and CDR2: MDHEN and SYDVKM. The CDR3 sequence: CASSLWGGGGSSYEQYF. DNA for the CDR3: TGTGCCAGCAGTTTATGGGGCGGGGGGGGAAGCTCCTACGAGCAGTACTTC.

The chain employs TRBV4-3 and TRBJ1-1; possibly TRBD1 for D (5 bases). V was pared by 4 bases and J by 8 bases, with 23 bases between. The germline gives CDR1 LGHNA, CDR2 YSLEER. CDR3 length: 16 residues. The CDR3: CASSPLGGFLGTEAFF. The CDR3, as DNA: TGCGCCAGCAGCCCCCTTGGAGGGTTCCTAGGGACCGAAGCTTTCTTT.

This chain uses TRBV27 with TRBJ1-2; D not resolved. CDR1 is MNHEY, CDR2 SMNVEV, per germline (reference sequence). Trimming took 2 bases from V and 5 from J, leaving 12 bases between them. CDR3 size: 14 residues. CDR3 bases: TGTGCCAGCAGTTTAGGGCCGAGGCTTTATGGCTACACCTTC. It is translated as CASSLGPRLYGYTF.

In this sample, this clone is medium-sized (0.01 to 0.1%). V gene TRBV25-1 combines with J gene TRBJ1-2; D not certain. This CDR3 has 15 residues. The V and J ends lost 2 bases and 3 bases respectively, with 13 bases between them. Germline loops: CDR1 MGHDK, CDR2 SYGVNS. The CDR3 nucleotides read TGTGCCAGCAGTGAAGCGGGCAGACCAGACTATGGCTACACCTTC. This translates into CASSEAGRPDYGYTF.

The chain carries TRBV5-1 and TRBJ2-1, with D possibly being TRBD1 or TRBD2 (5 bases each). Germline V gene data show CDR1 as SGHRS and CDR2 as YFSETQ. V gave up 6 bases and J gave up 3 bases, with 25 bases separating them. There are 18 residues in the CDR3. CDR3 amino acids: CASKSIGTAGFDYNEQFF. The DNA for the CDR3 is TGCGCCAGCAAATCGATCGGGACGGCCGGTTTTGACTACAATGAGCAGTTCTTC.

This clone was counted only a few times. J is TRBJ2-1 and V is TRBV5-6; D possibly matches TRBD1 or TRBD2 (5 bases each). CDR3 length: 12 amino acids. Germline values: CDR1 SGHDT, CDR2 YYEEEE. V lost 0 bases, J lost 7 bases, and 5 bases lay in between. The CDR3, as DNA: TGTGCCAGCAGCTTGGGGGGGAATGAGCAGTTCTTC. This gives the protein CASSLGGNEQFF.

The count of this clone is one. The chain uses TRBV11-2 and TRBJ1-1; D may be TRBD1 (5 bases). Germline V CDR1 and CDR2: SGHAT, FQNNGV. V lost 1 base to trimming and J lost 6 bases, with 15 bases between them. The length of the CDR3 is 15 residues. CDR3 loop: CASSLGFGMGAEAFF. The CDR3 coding sequence is TGTGCCAGCAGCTTAGGGTTCGGCATGGGGGCTGAAGCTTTCTTT.

This chain links TRBV5-4 with TRBJ1-4; D possibly corresponds to TRBD1 (5 bases). With 4 bases removed from V and 5 bases from J, the gap between germline ends came to 15 bases. The CDR3 sequence is 15 residues long. Germline V gives CDR1 SGHNT, CDR2 YYREEE (reference sequence). The CDR3 is CASSPGRGNNEKLFF. The CDR3 DNA reads TGTGCCAGCAGCCCGGGGAGGGGAAACAATGAAAAACTGTTTTTT.